Listed here are 6 T cell receptor beta chains from one sample, sequenced in a study of read filtering for tumor transcriptome and immune sequencing. The library was built from roughly 400 ng RNA with molecular barcoded adaptors for alpha/delta and beta/gamma chains. TCRdb reanalysed the reads using MiXCR and keeps one entry per CDR3 protein. The sample consists of 30,000 to 45,000 distinct CDR3 sequences, approximately 14% of them appearing once. The sample taken for sequencing was a population of CD138-negative cells sorted from bone marrow. Every receptor here comes from a donor at least 40 years old with multiple myeloma.

This clonotype was seen many times. The rearrangement joins TRBV7-9 to TRBJ2-7; 7 bases fit TRBD1. Germline V lookup: CDR1 SEHNR, CDR2 FQNEAQ (reference sequence). V lost 2 bases, J lost 3 bases, and 10 bases stayed unmatched. There are 16 residues in the CDR3. The CDR3 nucleotides are TGTGCCAGCAGCTTAATAACCTGGGACAGTTACTACGAGCAGTACTTC. It specifies CASSLITWDSYYEQYF.

In this sample, this clonotype turned up many times. This sequence joins TRBV18 and TRBJ2-1, with 10 bases fitting TRBD2. With V trimmed by 6 bases and J by 0 bases, 11 bases remained unmatched. Germline assignment: CDR1 KGHSH and CDR2 LQKENI. The CDR3 contains 18 residues. CDR3: CASSPFGLADTSYNEQFF. The CDR3 DNA sequence: TGTGCCAGCTCCCCGTTCGGACTAGCGGATACCTCCTACAATGAGCAGTTCTTC.

This clonotype came up many times. The rearrangement joins TRBV6-1 to TRBJ1-1; 9 nucleotides line up with TRBD1. In germline, CDR1 is MNHNS, CDR2 SASEGT. This CDR3 comprises 14 residues. Unmatched junction bases numbered 7, after V lost 7 bases and J lost 4 bases. The CDR3 loop is CASTEGTGTTEAFF. The CDR3 DNA reads as TGTGCCAGCACCGAAGGGACAGGGACCACTGAAGCTTTCTTT.

This clonotype was recorded many times. The chain joins TRBV24-1 to TRBJ2-7; possible D gene TRBD2, 6 bases. Germline V lookup: CDR1 KGHDR, CDR2 SFDVKD. The V and J ends lost 5 bases and 6 bases respectively, with 10 bases between them. The CDR3 contains 12 residues. CDR3 nucleotides: TGTGCCACCAGTGGCCCCGGGGGCGAGCAGTACTTC. It translates to CATSGPGGEQYF.

This clonotype has at least ten counts. The chain has TRBV6-5 and TRBJ2-3; the match to TRBD2 covers 8 bases. CDR3 size: 16 residues. Germline V gene data show CDR1 as MNHEY and CDR2 as SVGAGI. The ends lost 2 bases at V and 3 bases at J; junction bases unmatched: 7. CDR3 amino acids: CASSYRGGGSTDTQYF. The CDR3 DNA reads as TGTGCCAGCAGTTACCGGGGGGGAGGTTCTACAGATACGCAGTATTTT.

As for this clonotype: A read error is possible here, since a much larger clone lies one base away. The chain links TRBV7-9 to TRBJ1-6; D is possibly TRBD1 (5 bases). The J call is uncertain, as TRBJ1-1 better fits the DNA end. The length of the CDR3 is 14 residues. The germline gives CDR1 SEHNR, CDR2 FQNEAQ (reference sequence). In DNA, the CDR3 is TGTGCCGGCAGCTCAGTACAGGTGAACACTGAAGCTTTCTTT. Protein product: CAGSSVQVNTEAFF.